The 26 T cell receptor beta chains in this list originate from one sample, sequenced in a study of blood T cells in healthy people across ages. Primed by a sample-barcoded 5' primer and a J-beta primer mix, a second PCR proceeded for 7 to 11 cycles. TCRdb reprocessed the 5' RACE reads via MiXCR and lists one record per CDR3 protein. The sample includes 1.5 million to 1.8 million distinct CDR3 sequences, roughly 43% seen only once; the top ten take 4%. Sequencing was carried out using blood. The receptors here all came from a woman younger than 30 in good health.

In its sample, this clonotype was seen a few times. The chain joins TRBV6-6 to TRBJ1-5; 7 bases map to TRBD1. This CDR3 is built from 14 residues. The germline gives CDR1 MNHNY, CDR2 SVGAGI (reference sequence). The J segment lost 6 bases and the V segment lost 7 bases, leaving 9 bases of the junction unmatched. Here the CDR3 DNA reads TGTGCCAGCAAAACAGGGGCCGGCGGTCAGCCCCAGCATTTT. It specifies CASKTGAGGQPQHF.

The chain couples TRBV6-5 to TRBJ2-7; 7 bases agree with TRBD1. CDR3 length: 15 residues. The V gene end was trimmed by 2 bases and the J gene end by 0 bases; junction bases not matched to a gene: 4. Germline V lookup: CDR1 MNHEY, CDR2 SVGAGI. CDR3 protein: CASSYRRTGSYEQYF. The CDR3 bases are TGTGCCAGCAGTTACCGGAGGACAGGCTCCTACGAGCAGTACTTC.

This clonotype was counted ten times or more. The CDR3 loop reads CASSFLSGGRADTQYF. CDR3 coding DNA: TGTGCCAGCAGCTTCTTGTCGGGGGGGCGCGCAGATACGCAGTATTTT. The gene calls are TRBV7-2 and TRBJ2-3, with 8 bases matching TRBD2. CDR3 size: 16 residues. The ends lost 3 bases at V and 4 bases at J; junction bases unmatched: 9. Germline V gives CDR1 SGHTA, CDR2 FQGNSA. The variable domain in full, completed from reference TRBV7-2 and TRBJ2-3, reads GAGVSQSPSNKVTEKGKDVELRCDPISGHTALYWYRQSLGQGLEFLIYFQGNSAPDKSGLPSDRFSAERTGGSVSTLTIQRTQQEDSAVYLCASSFLSGGRADTQYFGPGTRLTVL.

This CDR3 is CASRHGVNTEAFF. CDR3 coding DNA: TGTGCCAGCAGACACGGAGTGAACACTGAAGCTTTCTTT. The chain has TRBV12-3 or TRBV12-4 and TRBJ1-1, with no clear D. The CDR3 covers 13 residues. The germline V and J ends were trimmed by 6 bases and 0 bases, with 8 bases remaining between them.

This clonotype was seen a few times. V gene TRBV20-1 combines with J gene TRBJ2-7; no clear D gene. Trimming pared 6 bases from V and 0 bases from J, leaving 18 bases between. Per germline, CDR1 DFQATT and CDR2 SNEGSKA (reference sequence). The CDR3 totals 15 residues. The CDR3 loop reads CSASPGRQSSYEQYF. The CDR3 DNA follows: TGCAGTGCCTCCCCCGGACGCCAGAGCTCCTACGAGCAGTACTTC.

The chain joins TRBV4-3 to TRBJ1-1; 8 bases align to TRBD1. Trimming at V came to 1 base and at J to 7 bases, leaving 5 bases not matched to a gene. CDR1 is LGHNA and CDR2 is YSLEER in the germline V gene. The CDR3 sequence is 14 residues long. The CDR3 loop is CASSQGGQDLEAFF. The CDR3 nucleotides read TGCGCCAGCAGCCAAGGGGGACAGGACCTTGAAGCTTTCTTT.

In this sample, this clonotype turned up many times. The rearrangement links TRBV25-1 to TRBJ2-7; D remains unclear. The germline CDR1 and CDR2 sequences are MGHDK and SYGVNS. The CDR3 is 13 amino acids. V lost 2 bases and J 0 bases, leaving 5 bases between the germline ends. As DNA, the CDR3 is TGTGCCAGCAGTGAAAGTGGCTCCTACGAGCAGTACTTC. The encoded protein is CASSESGSYEQYF.

This clonotype was found a few times. The chain employs TRBV29-1 and TRBJ2-3, with 8 bases that match TRBD1. CDR3 length: 14 amino acids. Germline CDR1 and CDR2: SQVTM and ANQGSEA. The ends lost 5 bases at V and 2 bases at J; junction bases unmatched: 6. This CDR3 reads CSVYRDRFTDTQYF. DNA for the CDR3: TGCAGCGTTTACCGGGACAGGTTCACAGATACGCAGTATTTT.

The genes are TRBV13 and TRBJ2-1; 7 bases fit TRBD2. Germline V gives CDR1 PRHDT, CDR2 FYEKMQ (reference sequence). Germline trimming cut 7 bases from V and 0 bases from J; bases unmatched to any gene: 6. This CDR3 spans 15 amino acids. The CDR3 is CASNSAGSSYNEQFF. The CDR3 bases are TGTGCCAGCAACTCAGCGGGAAGCTCCTACAATGAGCAGTTCTTC.

The table lists this clonotype with a few counts. The rearrangement uses TRBV9 and TRBJ2-7; TRBD2 is a possible D gene (5 bases). CDR3 size: 13 residues. V shed 0 bases and J shed 5 bases, with 9 bases lying between them. Germline V gene data show CDR1 as SGDLS and CDR2 as YYNGEE. In nucleotides, the CDR3 is TGTGCCAGCAGCGTAGCTCCGGGGAACGAGCAGTACTTC. Translating it yields CASSVAPGNEQYF.

The rearrangement links TRBV12-3 or TRBV12-4 to TRBJ2-3, with 7 nucleotides matching TRBD1. CDR3 length: 15 amino acids. Trimming took 6 bases from V and 2 from J; bases not matched to a gene: 8. The CDR3 spells CASRGRDRPTDTQYF. The CDR3 nucleotides are TGTGCCAGCAGGGGTAGGGACAGACCCACAGATACGCAGTATTTT.

This chain joins TRBV20-1 and TRBJ1-1; D is ambiguous. The V gene's germline CDR1 is DFQATT and CDR2 SNEGSKA (reference sequence). Trimming shortened V by 4 bases and J by 0 bases, and 12 bases separated the two germline ends. The CDR3 is made up of 14 amino acids. Written as DNA, the CDR3 is TGCAGTGCTAAATTAGGCAACATGAACACTGAAGCTTTCTTT. Amino acids: CSAKLGNMNTEAFF.

The chain links TRBV27 to TRBJ2-1; D may be TRBD2 (6 bases). Per the germline V gene, CDR1 is MNHEY and CDR2 is SMNVEV (reference sequence). CDR3 length equals 16 residues. V was shortened by 7 bases and J by 0 bases, with 16 bases between the two germline ends. Here the CDR3 reads CASTYSAGSSYNEQFF. CDR3 bases: TGTGCCAGCACCTATAGCGCGGGGAGCTCCTACAATGAGCAGTTCTTC.

This clonotype was found a few times. This rearrangement joins TRBV7-2 to TRBJ1-2; perhaps TRBD1 as D (6 bases). Trimming took 4 bases from V and 0 from J, leaving 9 bases between them. The germline V gene has CDR1 SGHTA and CDR2 FQGNSA. The CDR3 covers 14 residues. CDR3 loop: CASSSDSTNYGYTF. CDR3 DNA: TGTGCCAGCAGCTCGGACAGTACTAACTATGGCTACACCTTC.

DNA of the CDR3: TGTGCCAGCAGCTTGTCGGGTACTAGCCAATACGAGCAGTACTTC. Translation gives CASSLSGTSQYEQYF. V usage is TRBV5-5 and J usage is TRBJ2-7; perhaps TRBD2 as D (6 bases). Germline values: CDR1 SGHKS, CDR2 YYEKEE (reference sequence). The CDR3 length is 15 residues. Trimming removed 1 base from V and 4 bases from J, with 15 bases in between.

J is TRBJ1-2 and V is TRBV20-1, with a possible D match to TRBD1 (5 bases). The CDR3 loop spans 13 amino acids. Trimming took off 0 bases at V and 4 bases at J, with 9 bases between the two ends. Germline-derived CDR1 and CDR2 are DFQATT and SNEGSKA (reference sequence). The DNA for the CDR3 is TGCAGTGCTAGAGATTCCCAGGGCTATGGCTACACCTTC. Its protein product is CSARDSQGYGYTF.

The V call is TRBV12-3 or TRBV12-4, the J call TRBJ1-3, with TRBD1 as a possible D gene (6 bases). The germline V and J ends were trimmed by 6 bases and 1 base, with 10 bases remaining between them. CDR3 length equals 14 residues. DNA of the CDR3: TGTGCCAGCAGATCAGGGGCATCTGGAAACACCATATATTTT. Protein: CASRSGASGNTIYF.

V usage is TRBV7-8 and J usage is TRBJ1-1, with 11 bases identical to TRBD1. Per germline, CDR1 SGHVS and CDR2 FQNEAQ. The CDR3 runs 14 residues. V lost 6 bases to trimming and J lost 4 bases; unmatched junction nucleotides: 4. CDR3: CASRTGQGGTEAFF. For the CDR3, the DNA is TGTGCCAGCAGGACGGGACAGGGGGGCACTGAAGCTTTCTTT.

This clonotype was counted between two and nine times. V gene TRBV4-3 combines with J gene TRBJ2-7, with D uncertain. Germline CDR1 reads LGHNA; CDR2 reads YSLEER. The CDR3 sequence is 15 residues long. The V gene lost 1 base and the J gene lost 3 bases, with 13 bases spanning the gap. CDR3 residues: CASSQGPSPNYEQYF. The CDR3 region has the DNA TGCGCCAGCAGCCAAGGACCGTCGCCTAACTACGAGCAGTACTTC.

The J gene is TRBJ2-5, the V gene TRBV7-9, with a tentative D call TRBD1 (6 bases). The germline gives CDR1 SEHNR, CDR2 FQNEAQ (reference sequence). V was shortened by 1 base and J by 0 bases, with 9 bases between the two germline ends. CDR3 length: 15 amino acids. DNA for the CDR3: TGTGCCAGCAGCTTAGGCAGGGGACACCAAGAGACCCAGTACTTC. Residues: CASSLGRGHQETQYF.

This chain connects TRBV5-1 to TRBJ2-1; D gene uncertain. The germline V and J ends were trimmed by 4 bases and 8 bases, with 19 bases remaining between them. This CDR3 has 15 amino acids. In germline, CDR1 is SGHRS, CDR2 YFSETQ. CDR3 sequence: CASSNRGTKGDEQFF. In nucleotides, the CDR3 is TGCGCCAGCAGCAACCGCGGTACGAAGGGCGATGAGCAGTTCTTC.

V usage is TRBV6-1 and J usage is TRBJ2-3; D is possibly TRBD1 or TRBD2 (5 bases each). This CDR3 has 14 residues. Germline CDR1 is MNHNS and CDR2 is SASEGT. The V end was cut by 7 bases, the J end by 8 bases, with 19 bases between. The CDR3 sequence is CASTEGTALVTQYF. The DNA of the CDR3 is TGTGCCAGCACTGAGGGGACCGCCCTAGTTACGCAGTATTTT.

CDR3 sequence: CSARILADNEQYF. Written as DNA, the CDR3 is TGCAGTGCTAGAATCCTAGCGGACAATGAGCAGTACTTC. V and J are TRBV20-1 and TRBJ2-5, with 7 bases matching TRBD2. The CDR3 sequence is 13 residues long. V dropped 2 bases and J dropped 11; count of bases not matched to a gene: 11. CDR1 and CDR2 from the germline V gene are DFQATT and SNEGSKA (reference sequence).

V and J are TRBV4-2 and TRBJ1-4; D is ambiguous. This CDR3 has 15 residues. Trimming took 0 bases from V and 7 from J, leaving 12 bases between them. Germline V lookup: CDR1 LGHNA, CDR2 YNFKEQ. The CDR3 spells CASSQEVWDAEKLFF. The DNA for the CDR3 is TGTGCCAGCAGCCAAGAGGTCTGGGATGCTGAAAAACTGTTTTTT.

This clonotype occurred a few times. The J gene is TRBJ1-1, the V gene TRBV9, with a possible D match to TRBD1 (5 bases). Per germline, CDR1 SGDLS and CDR2 YYNGEE. CDR3 size: 14 residues. Trimming took off 3 bases at V and 5 bases at J, with 14 bases between the two ends. The CDR3 nucleotides are TGTGCCAGCAGCGCGCCCGACAGTTATACTGAAGCTTTCTTT. As protein: CASSAPDSYTEAFF.

The rearrangement joins TRBV6-2 or TRBV6-3 to TRBJ2-4, with TRBD1 identical over 8 bases. The CDR3 is 14 residues long. Germline-derived CDR1 and CDR2 are MNHEY and SVGEGT. Unmatched junction bases numbered 5, after V lost 4 bases and J lost 6 bases. CDR3 in DNA: TGTGCCAGCAGTTGGAGACAGGGGAGAAACATTCAGTACTTC. This codes for CASSWRQGRNIQYF.